The 30 T cell receptor beta chains in this list originate from one sample, sequenced in a study of molecular identifiers for immune sequencing clone quantification. TCRdb itself ran the PCR reads through MiXCR, one entry per CDR3 protein. The sample records about 640,000 distinct CDR3 sequences, about 20% being singletons. The specimen sequenced was naive CD8+ T cells from blood, with Jurkat cell RNA spiked in. Indicated subset: FACS-sorted CD8+CD4-CCR7+CD45RA+ naive T cells. These receptors originate from a human donor in good health. Some libraries in this study had Jurkat cell RNA spiked in.

At least ten counts were recorded for this clonotype. The chain uses TRBV24-1 and TRBJ1-1; D unclear. The CDR3 is made up of 18 amino acids. The germline gives CDR1 KGHDR, CDR2 SFDVKD. V lost 3 bases and J lost 1, with 20 bases in between. The CDR3 loop is CATSDGPLGSWENTEAFF. The CDR3 coding sequence is TGTGCCACCAGTGATGGCCCCCTGGGTTCCTGGGAGAACACTGAAGCTTTCTTT.

The V call is TRBV3-2, the J call TRBJ2-7; the table assigns TRBD2, which was not confirmed against the DNA. TRBV3-2 is a listed pseudogene. The CDR3 loop spans 17 amino acids. CDR3 loop: CASSQPTTSGDPYEQYF. The CDR3, as DNA: TGTGCCAGCAGCCAACCCACGACTAGCGGCGATCCCTACGAGCAGTACTTC.

This clonotype was picked up many times. The chain employs TRBV6-5 and TRBJ2-3; D possibly corresponds to TRBD2 (5 bases). This CDR3 spans 12 amino acids. CDR1 MNHEY and CDR2 SVGAGI come from the germline V gene. Between the trimmed V and J ends, which lost 6 bases and 6 bases, there was a span of 10 bases. The CDR3 here is CASRKTGDTQYF. Here the CDR3 DNA reads TGTGCCAGCAGGAAGACGGGGGATACGCAGTATTTT.

This clonotype was recorded at least ten times. The V gene is TRBV12-3 or TRBV12-4, the J gene TRBJ2-2, with 10 bases that match TRBD2. The CDR3 is made up of 15 amino acids. V shed 6 bases and J 5 bases; nucleotides not matched to a gene: 6. The CDR3 DNA sequence: TGTGCCAGCAGCCGAGCGGGAGGGAGAACCGGGGAGCTGTTTTTT. Amino acid sequence: CASSRAGGRTGELFF.

This clonotype was detected ten times or more. This chain links TRBV6-5 with TRBJ2-3; 14 bases match TRBD2. V lost 4 bases, J lost 5 bases, and 11 bases stayed unmatched. There are 18 residues in the CDR3. The germline CDR1 and CDR2 sequences are MNHEY and SVGAGI. This CDR3 reads CASSSPKGLAGVEDTQYF. CDR3 bases: TGTGCCAGCAGTTCCCCAAAGGGACTAGCGGGAGTAGAAGATACGCAGTATTTT.

The sample holds many counts of this clonotype. The chain recombines TRBV6-6 with TRBJ1-5; D unclear. Germline V CDR1 and CDR2: MNHNY, SVGAGI (reference sequence). V shed 2 bases and J shed 1 base, with 15 bases lying between them. The length of the CDR3 is 17 residues. In DNA, the CDR3 is TGTGCCAGCAGTTACGATAACCTGGTTTGGAGCAATCAGCCCCAGCATTTT. It translates to CASSYDNLVWSNQPQHF.

This clonotype was seen a few times. The rearrangement uses TRBV4-3 and TRBJ2-1, with D perhaps matching TRBD2 (6 bases). The CDR3 contains 18 residues. From germline, CDR1 is LGHNA and CDR2 YSLEER. The V gene lost 0 bases and the J gene lost 4 bases, with 19 bases spanning the gap. Here the CDR3 reads CASSQDIGGLTLYNEQFF. The CDR3 DNA sequence: TGCGCCAGCAGCCAAGATATCGGGGGACTTACTCTATACAATGAGCAGTTCTTC.

As regards this clonotype: One junction end disagrees with the germline gene, perhaps due to a read error. The rearrangement joins TRBV28 to TRBJ2-2, with D possibly being TRBD2 (5 bases). The CDR3 is 14 residues long. Per the germline V gene, CDR1 is MDHEN and CDR2 is SYDVKM. CDR3: CASSFGSNAGEPLF. The CDR3 DNA is TGTGCCAGCAGTTTCGGGTCGAACGCCGGGGAGCCGCTTTTT.

This clonotype was seen repeatedly, ten times or more. V is TRBV6-6 and J is TRBJ2-7; possible D gene TRBD1, 5 bases. Trimming cost V 5 bases and J 5 bases, with 7 bases left between them. Germline CDR1 MNHNY, CDR2 SVGAGI (reference sequence). There are 11 residues in the CDR3. The CDR3 bases are TGTGCCAGCAGTGGGGCAAACGAGCAGTACTTC. This codes for CASSGANEQYF.

The CDR3 bases are TGTGCCAGCAGTTACGGGGTCAGGGATGGCTACACCTTC. Protein sequence: CASSYGVRDGYTF. The chain joins TRBV6-5 to TRBJ1-2, with D perhaps matching TRBD1 (5 bases). There are 13 residues in the CDR3. The germline V gene encodes CDR1 MNHEY and CDR2 SVGAGI. The V end was cut by 2 bases, the J end by 6 bases, with 10 bases between.

This clonotype appeared many times. This chain connects TRBV13 to TRBJ2-3; D is unclear. The ends were cut back, 5 bases at V and 2 bases at J, with 8 bases in the middle. CDR3 size: 13 residues. CDR1 and CDR2 (germline): PRHDT, FYEKMQ (reference sequence). The CDR3 protein is CASSTQLTDTQYF. The CDR3 nucleotides are TGTGCCAGCAGCACACAACTCACAGATACGCAGTATTTT.

Only a few counts were recorded for this clonotype. The CDR3, as DNA: TGTGCCAGCAGCTTACCCAGGGTCAGGGAGCAGTACTTC. It encodes CASSLPRVREQYF. The chain couples TRBV11-2 to TRBJ2-7; a weak D match, TRBD1 (5 bases). The germline V gene has CDR1 SGHAT and CDR2 FQNNGV. CDR3 size: 13 residues. Trimming took off 2 bases at V and 7 bases at J, with 12 bases between the two ends.

A remark on this clonotype: A much larger clone differs from this one at a single base, so this may be a read error. The chain carries TRBV9 and TRBJ2-5; 8 bases are shared with TRBD2. Germline V lookup: CDR1 SGDLS, CDR2 YYNGEE. The CDR3 length is 16 residues. CDR3 sequence: CACSVGGGGSQETQYF. The DNA of the CDR3 is TGTGCCTGCAGCGTAGGCGGCGGGGGGTCTCAAGAGACCCAGTACTTC.

Comment on this clonotype: Mismatch with germline at one junction end may stem from a read error. The chain recombines TRBV12-5 with TRBJ1-1, with D possibly matching TRBD1 (5 bases). The CDR3 sequence is 15 residues long. CDR1 is LGHNT and CDR2 is FRNRAP in the germline V gene. The chain's CDR3 is CTSGLPNKVDTEAFF. Written as DNA, the CDR3 is TGTACTAGTGGTTTGCCTAATAAGGTGGACACTGAAGCTTTCTTC. Filled out from reference TRBV12-5 and TRBJ1-1, the complete variable domain reads DARVTQTPRHKVTEMGQEVTMRCQPILGHNTVFWYRQTMMQGLELLAYFRNRAPLDDSGMPKDRFSAEMPDATLATLKIQPSEPRDSAVYFCTSGLPNKVDTEAFFGQGTRLTVV.

This clonotype was observed a few times. The chain couples TRBV20-1 to TRBJ2-3, with 7 bases lining up with TRBD2. The junction had 6 bases not matched to a gene; V was cut back by 1 base and J by 2 bases. The CDR3 is made up of 15 amino acids. Germline assignment: CDR1 DFQATT and CDR2 SNEGSKA (reference sequence). CDR3 in amino acids: CSARVSSGTTDTQYF. DNA for the CDR3: TGCAGTGCTAGAGTATCTAGCGGAACCACAGATACGCAGTATTTT.

As regards this clonotype: Possible read error: a much larger clone is one base away. This rearrangement joins TRBV7-9 to TRBJ2-7, with D perhaps TRBD1 or TRBD2 (5 bases each). The CDR3 extends over 13 amino acids. The germline V gene encodes CDR1 SEHNR and CDR2 FQNEAQ (reference sequence). V gave up 5 bases and J gave up 6 bases, with 14 bases separating them. The DNA of the CDR3 is TGTGCCAGCAGCCGGGACCTAAGCGGCGAGCAGTACTTC. Residues: CASSRDLSGEQYF.

This chain uses TRBV5-3 with TRBJ2-7; D is ambiguous. TRBV5-3 is given ORF status, its function remaining uncertain. Trimming left V 8 bases short and J 6 bases short, with 18 bases between. This CDR3 contains 13 residues. The CDR3 nucleotides read TGTGCCAGCAGCCTGTACAATGCCTGCGAGCAGTACTTC. This translates into CASSLYNACEQYF.

This clonotype has only a few counts. V is TRBV6-2 or TRBV6-3 and J is TRBJ2-7; perhaps TRBD1 as D (6 bases). Trimming pared 8 bases from V and 0 bases from J, leaving 29 bases between. This CDR3 has 19 residues. The germline CDR1 and CDR2 sequences are MNHEY and SVGEGT. CDR3 nucleotides: TGTGCCAGCTGGCGACCCACAGGGAAGCTACCCTTAAGCTCCTACGAGCAGTACTTC. Encoded protein: CASWRPTGKLPLSSYEQYF.

CDR3 in amino acids: CSARIPLIGGNEKLFF. CDR3 in DNA: TGCAGTGCTAGAATCCCTTTGATAGGGGGTAATGAAAAACTGTTTTTT. The chain has TRBV20-1 and TRBJ1-4; D may be TRBD1 (6 bases). V shed 2 bases and J shed 4 bases, with 17 bases lying between them. In germline, CDR1 is DFQATT, CDR2 SNEGSKA (reference sequence). This CDR3 spans 16 amino acids.

The table lists this clonotype with many counts. This chain connects TRBV7-6 to TRBJ1-1; TRBD1 might be the D (6 bases). The CDR3 totals 14 residues. Deletions cut 1 base from V and 6 bases from J, with 12 bases between. The germline CDR1 and CDR2 sequences are SGHVS and FNYEAQ. CDR3 nucleotide sequence: TGTGCCAGCAGCTTAGGGGAAGGGGGGGCTGAAGCTTTCTTT. Amino acids: CASSLGEGGAEAFF.

This clonotype was recorded a few times. The rearrangement links TRBV5-5 to TRBJ2-2; 7 positions agree with TRBD1. The CDR3 spans 14 residues. CDR1 is SGHKS and CDR2 is YYEKEE in the germline V gene (reference sequence). V lost 4 bases to trimming and J lost 7 bases; unmatched junction nucleotides: 7. The CDR3 here is CASSLPTGVGELFF. DNA for the CDR3: TGTGCCAGCAGCCTTCCCACAGGGGTCGGGGAGCTGTTTTTT.

This clonotype has at least ten counts. The chain has TRBV19 and TRBJ1-1; D gene unclear. V was pared by 1 base and J by 3 bases, with 9 bases between. Per the germline V gene, CDR1 is LNHDA and CDR2 is SQIVND (reference sequence). This CDR3 has 14 amino acids. The CDR3 DNA reads as TGTGCCAGTAGTATAGGTCCGGGGTACACTGAAGCTTTCTTT. Encoded protein: CASSIGPGYTEAFF.

This clonotype appeared many times. This sequence joins TRBV5-6 and TRBJ1-1; 11 nucleotides line up with TRBD1. CDR3 length equals 16 residues. Germline-derived CDR1 and CDR2 are SGHDT and YYEEEE. V shed 4 bases and J 3 bases; nucleotides not matched to a gene: 8. The CDR3 sequence is CASSVRTGGQDTEAFF. DNA for the CDR3: TGTGCCAGCAGCGTAAGGACAGGGGGCCAGGACACTGAAGCTTTCTTT.

This clonotype turned up a few times. The V and J genes are TRBV5-3 and TRBJ2-3, with D possibly called TRBD1 or TRBD2 (5 bases each). TRBV5-3 has ORF status, its function being uncertain. Trimming left V 8 bases short and J 4 bases short, with 17 bases between. CDR3 size: 14 residues. The CDR3: CASSPRGRSDTQYF. The CDR3 DNA is TGTGCCAGCAGCCCACGGGGCCGATCAGATACGCAGTATTTT.

This clonotype was counted ten times or more. Here the CDR3 reads CSASNGLAGVGEQYF. The CDR3, as DNA: TGCAGTGCTAGCAACGGACTAGCGGGAGTGGGCGAGCAGTACTTC. The V call is TRBV20-1, the J call TRBJ2-7; 13 nucleotides line up with TRBD2. There are 15 residues in the CDR3. With 3 bases clipped from V and 6 bases from J, the junction kept 8 bases outside the gene matches. Germline values: CDR1 DFQATT, CDR2 SNEGSKA (reference sequence).

V gene TRBV11-2 combines with J gene TRBJ2-7; D could derive from TRBD1 or TRBD2 (5 bases each). The germline CDR1 and CDR2 sequences are SGHAT and FQNNGV. Trimming shortened V by 3 bases and J by 0 bases, and 9 bases separated the two germline ends. There are 14 residues in the CDR3. The CDR3 DNA is TGTGCCAGCAGCTTCGGGGCTTTCTCCTACGAGCAGTACTTC. The encoded protein is CASSFGAFSYEQYF.

This clonotype was seen many times. V gene TRBV6-6 combines with J gene TRBJ1-5; no definite D call. Trimming shortened V by 0 bases and J by 2 bases, and 8 bases separated the two germline ends. The CDR3 spans 15 residues. Germline CDR1 is MNHNY and CDR2 is SVGAGI (reference sequence). The CDR3 protein is CASSYSHGGNQPQHF. CDR3 coding DNA: TGTGCCAGCAGTTACTCGCACGGCGGCAATCAGCCCCAGCATTTT.

This clonotype was found many times. The chain has TRBV21-1 and TRBJ2-6; no check of the table's D call, TRBD2, against the DNA was made. TRBV21-1 is a known pseudogene. The CDR3 is 17 amino acids. The CDR3 bases are TGTGCCAGCGGGAGGAAAGGGCAAAGCTCTGGGGCCAACGTCCTGACTTTC. It specifies CASGRKGQSSGANVLTF.

This clonotype has at least ten counts. The chain recombines TRBV4-3 with TRBJ1-1; D is unclear. The CDR3 is 13 residues long. V dropped 0 bases and J dropped 4 bases, with 6 bases sitting between them. Per the germline V gene, CDR1 is LGHNA and CDR2 is YSLEER. CDR3 in amino acids: CASSQDRSTEAFF. CDR3 in DNA: TGCGCCAGCAGCCAAGATCGGAGCACTGAAGCTTTCTTT.

This clonotype occurred many times. The genes are TRBV7-2 and TRBJ2-3; D possibly corresponds to TRBD1 (5 bases). CDR3 length: 14 amino acids. V was trimmed by 1 base and J by 6 bases, leaving 11 bases between them. From germline, CDR1 is SGHTA and CDR2 FQGNSA. The CDR3 region has the DNA TGTGCCAGCAGCTTAGGGTGGGGCTTGGATACGCAGTATTTT. It encodes CASSLGWGLDTQYF.